This is a list of T cell receptor beta chains from one sample in a study of T cells in Graves' hyperthyroidism and ophthalmopathy. TCRdb re-called the multiplex PCR reads through MiXCR, storing one row per CDR3 protein. The sample comprises 500,000 to 600,000 distinct CDR3 sequences, around 45% of which are singletons, and roughly 20% rests with the top ten. The sequencing input was peripheral blood or thyroid tissue (not recorded which). The receptors here all came from an adult woman with Graves' disease, either hyperthyroidism or ophthalmopathy (not recorded which). Each CDR3 is given with its conserved first and last residue. The D gene is left open where the match is weak. Clone size is given for some rows only: seen once, a few or many times, or a class if the clone is expanded.

j_call,d_call,clone_size,v_call,cdr3_aa,cdr3_nt
TRBJ2-2,-,many,TRBV20-1,CSARGDTYTGELFF,TGCAGTGCTAGGGGGGACACATACACCGGGGAGCTGTTTTTT
TRBJ1-3,-,-,TRBV20-1,CSASPRKAGNTIYF,TGCAGTGCTAGTCCCCGGAAAGCTGGAAACACCATATATTTT
TRBJ1-2,-,many,TRBV2,CASHGGEGIDYGYTF,TGTGCCAGCCACGGGGGCGAAGGTATCGACTATGGCTACACCTTC
TRBJ2-2,-,many,TRBV11-3,CASRRGLATGELFF,TGTGCCAGCAGGCGGGGGCTAGCGACCGGGGAGCTGTTTTTT
TRBJ1-6,-,-,TRBV7-9,CASSPILAMGFGSPLHF,TGTGCCAGCAGCCCGATCCTTGCAATGGGGTTTGGTTCACCCCTCCACTTT
TRBJ1-2,TRBD1,few,TRBV11-2,CANRGANGYTF,TGTGCTAACAGGGGGGCGAATGGCTACACCTTC
TRBJ2-2,-,many,TRBV19,CATQLGLDTGELFF,TGTGCCACCCAGCTCGGTCTGGACACCGGGGAGCTGTTTTTT
TRBJ1-5,-,-,TRBV7-2,CASRLESGASNQPQHF,TGTGCCAGCAGGCTAGAGTCAGGGGCCTCCAATCAGCCCCAGCATTTT
TRBJ1-2,-,-,TRBV9,CASSAAAWDVNGYTF,TGTGCCAGCAGCGCGGCCGCTTGGGACGTCAATGGCTACACCTTC
TRBJ1-2,-,-,TRBV15,CATSRDPGSPGKGYTF,TGTGCCACCAGCAGAGATCCCGGGTCTCCAGGGAAAGGCTACACCTTC
TRBJ2-7,-,many,TRBV20-1,CSASVRGDLYEQYF,TGCAGTGCTAGCGTTCGGGGCGATCTCTACGAGCAGTACTTC
TRBJ2-7,-,many,TRBV5-1,CASSTDSSYYEQYF,TGCGCCAGCAGCACGGACAGCTCCTACTACGAGCAGTACTTC
TRBJ1-5,-,few,TRBV7-9,CASSSQAGSETQHF,TGTGCCAGCAGCTCCCAAGCGGGGAGTGAGACCCAGCATTTT
TRBJ2-5,-,many,TRBV7-3,CASSPMGGLETQYF,TGTGCCAGCAGCCCCATGGGGGGGCTGGAGACCCAGTACTTC
TRBJ1-1,TRBD1,many,TRBV7-3,CASSLSQGATEAFF,TGTGCCAGCAGCTTAAGTCAGGGGGCCACTGAAGCTTTCTTT
TRBJ1-6,-,-,TRBV11-2,CASSLVGAYSPLHF,TGTGCCAGCAGCTTAGTAGGGGCCTATTCACCCCTCCACTTT
TRBJ1-4,-,many,TRBV19,CASNRGVDEKLFF,TGTGCCAGCAATAGGGGAGTGGATGAAAAACTGTTTTTT
TRBJ2-7,-,many,TRBV20-1,CSAMHAVAYEQYF,TGCAGTGCTATGCACGCAGTGGCCTACGAGCAGTACTTC
TRBJ1-1,-,-,TRBV4-3,CASSQDAFGTEAFF,TGCGCCAGCAGCCAGGATGCATTTGGCACTGAAGCTTTCTTT
TRBJ2-5,-,-,TRBV25-1,CASSEAIVLIQETQYF,TGTGCCAGCAGTGAGGCTATCGTACTAATTCAAGAGACCCAGTACTTC
TRBJ1-1,-,once,TRBV10-2,CASSERGGGTEAFF,TGCGCCAGCAGTGAACGCGGGGGGGGAACTGAAGCTTTCTTT
TRBJ1-5,-,-,TRBV20-1,CSKASGSLETQHF,TGCAGCAAAGCTAGCGGGAGCTTGGAGACCCAGCATTTT
TRBJ2-6,TRBD2,-,TRBV14,CASSPRGERELPGANVLTF,TGTGCCAGCAGCCCGAGGGGGGAGCGGGAGCTCCCTGGGGCCAACGTCCTGACTTTC
TRBJ2-2,-,-,TRBV7-8,CASSPRAITGELFF,TGTGCCAGCAGCCCCCGGGCTATCACCGGGGAGCTGTTTTTT
TRBJ2-6,-,once,TRBV6-1,CASMRLGGANVLTF,TGTGCCAGCATGCGTTTGGGGGGGGCCAACGTCCTGACTTTC
TRBJ1-1,-,once,TRBV30,CAWSRGLVTEAFF,TGTGCCTGGAGTCGGGGGCTGGTGACTGAAGCTTTCTTT
TRBJ2-4,-,-,TRBV2,CASGAGNIQYF,TGTGCCAGCGGGGCGGGAAACATTCAGTACTTC
TRBJ1-4,-,few,TRBV28,CASNDPGGTNEKLFF,TGTGCCAGCAATGACCCGGGAGGAACTAATGAAAAACTGTTTTTT
TRBJ1-2,-,-,TRBV7-2,CASSQVARAGGYTF,TGCGCCAGCAGCCAAGTGGCCAGGGCTGGGGGCTACACCTTC
TRBJ1-1,-,once,TRBV5-1,CASSLGGIRNTEAFF,TGCGCCAGCAGCTTAGGAGGCATCCGTAACACTGAAGCTTTCTTT
TRBJ2-5,TRBD2,many,TRBV11-2,CASSRARTSWGRETQYF,TGTGCCAGCAGCAGAGCCCGGACTAGCTGGGGTCGAGAGACCCAGTACTTC
TRBJ1-5,-,many,TRBV28,CASRGWGPQHF,TGTGCCAGCAGGGGATGGGGGCCCCAGCATTTT
TRBJ1-5,-,many,TRBV25-1,CASSVGGQPQHF,TGTGCCAGCAGCGTTGGGGGTCAGCCCCAGCATTTT
TRBJ2-1,TRBD2,-,TRBV20-1,CSAAGTSGGPAQFF,TGCAGTGCTGCCGGGACTAGCGGAGGCCCAGCGCAGTTCTTC
TRBJ1-2,-,-,TRBV11-2,CASSSLTGLTGYTF,TGTGCCAGCAGTTCCTTGACGGGTTTGACAGGCTACACCTTC